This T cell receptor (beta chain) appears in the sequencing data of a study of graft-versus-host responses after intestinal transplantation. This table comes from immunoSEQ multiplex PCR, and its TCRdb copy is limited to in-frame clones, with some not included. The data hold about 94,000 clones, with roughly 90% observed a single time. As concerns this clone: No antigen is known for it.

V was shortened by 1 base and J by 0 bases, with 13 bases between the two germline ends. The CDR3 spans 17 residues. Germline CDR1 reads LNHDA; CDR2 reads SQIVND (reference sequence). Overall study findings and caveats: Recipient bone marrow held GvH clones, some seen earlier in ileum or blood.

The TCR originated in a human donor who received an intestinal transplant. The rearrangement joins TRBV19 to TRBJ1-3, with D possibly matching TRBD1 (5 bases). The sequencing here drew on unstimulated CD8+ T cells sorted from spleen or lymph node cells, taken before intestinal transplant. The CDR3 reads CASSIVLGGTSGNTIYF. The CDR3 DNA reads TGTGCCAGTAGTATAGTTCTTGGAGGGACCTCTGGAAACACCATATATTTT.